This T cell receptor (beta chain) was obtained from a study of T-cell reconstitution after alpha-beta-depleted transplantation in children (dated by TCRdb to about 2016). Background for the entire study: T-cell immune reconstitution after TCRalphabeta/CD19-depleted allogeneic hematopoietic cell transplantation in children was quantitatively tracked in the study by means of TCR repertoire profiling. The study at large found these results: About two months after transplant, the apparently early recovery of alphabetaT-cell counts reportedly depended on just several hundred clones that had expanded rapidly and came from non-depleted graft cells. Over the following months the frequencies of hyperexpanded clones went down, and after one year T-cell counts and TCRbeta diversity were mostly credited to newly produced T cells. In some patients, the high TCRbeta diversity seen at day 60 was put down to recipient T cells and intrathymic progenitors that had survived conditioning.

Points on this clonotype: Its recognized antigen is unknown. Nothing much larger sits one base from this clone, and base qualities are not available.

Reading the label with the study, this specimen's treatment or condition is: allogeneic hematopoietic cell transplantation with graft depleted of TCRalphabeta T cells and CD19 B cells. TCRalphabeta/CD19-depleted allogeneic hematopoietic cell grafts were given to the transplant recipients, all of whom were children. Library preparation used PCR. The run used an Illumina HiSeq 2500. To normalize quantification of the TCRbeta repertoire, the TCR libraries were built with molecular barcoding that relied on unique molecular identifiers. TCRdb trimmed the raw reads at Q25, called clones with MiXCR and kept productive beta chains. Every CDR3 protein is listed once, alongside the most common genes and DNA of its rows. Within this sample are 700,000 to 950,000 distinct CDR3 sequences, with about 15% of them counted one time only. The biggest ten clones account for approximately 5% of the sample. The CDR3 starts with the cysteine, ends with the phenylalanine, and has 15 residues. Only the CDR3 portion is preserved as DNA: 45 bases, with reading frame beginning at the first base. V sheds 2 bases and J sheds 3 bases, leaving 14 bases between their ends. CDR1 and CDR2 are read off the germline V gene as KGHSH and LQKENI.

The receptor comes from a male patient younger than 18 who had a stem cell transplant for acute lymphoblastic leukemia, so the T cells may come from the graft donor. The starting material was PBMCs, mostly from graft donor cells, obtained 360 days after TCRalphabeta/CD19-depleted stem cell transplant. The sequence is built from TRBV18 and TRBJ2-7; no D gene call is confident. CDR3 protein: CASSPKASDYYEQYF. The DNA sequence follows: TGTGCCAGCTCACCAAAAGCGTCGGATTACTACGAGCAGTACTTC.